The clone carrying this TCR beta chain appeared a few times. Its antigen is as yet unknown. The library attached unique molecular identifiers to individual cDNA molecules. One entry per CDR3 protein results from TCRdb running MiXCR on the RACE reads. In the table there are more than 100,000 distinct CDR3 sequences, around 15% of which are singletons. The record originates from a study of human T cells and chemical hapten exposure. Overall study context: All through the approximately 22-week study, the scalp of each patient received diphenylcyclopropenone doses weekly. Study-level findings and limits: PT1 expanded TCR numbers tracked positively with patch test score.

V trimming: 0 bases; J trimming: 4 bases; junction bases outside the gene matches: 13. Germline V gene data show CDR1 as DFQATT and CDR2 as SNEGSKA (reference sequence). The CDR3 spans 18 residues. The time point here: patch test 1, 2 weeks after DPC sensitization. Treatment specified: therapeutic diphenylcyclopropenone sensitization with weekly scalp DPC. The total RNA was obtained from whole blood that was not fractionated. J is TRBJ2-1 and V is TRBV20-1; 9 bases align to TRBD2. The starting material was whole blood, obtained in connection with sensitization to the hapten diphenylcyclopropenone (DPC). The TCR comes from a man in his late teens or twenties with alopecia areata. Some clones in this sample may be carry-over from other donors' samples. CDR3 nucleotides: TGCAGTGCTAGAGATTTTTCGAGGAGCGGGAGGCTTTACAATGAGCAGTTCTTC. As protein: CSARDFSRSGRLYNEQFF.